This is a list of T cell receptor beta chains from one sample in a study of CD8+ T cells in alopecia areata. Sequencing was performed with immunoSEQ multiplex PCR; in TCRdb, only in-frame clones are kept and a portion is missing. The data contain 150,000 to 200,000 clones, 50% to 70% of them singletons. Material: CD4+ T cells sorted from blood, obtained at week 0. These receptors all stem from a human donor with alopecia areata. Each CDR3 is given with its conserved first and last residue. Fields, in order: J gene, D gene, V gene, clone size, CDR3 DNA, CDR3 protein. A D gene is named only where the DNA matches it firmly. Clone size is not always given. Where it is, it says once, few, many or a class for expanded clones.

TRBJ2-5 . TRBV6-1 . TGTGCCAGCAGCGCCGGGACCTGGGGTCAAGAGACCCAGTACTTC CASSAGTWGQETQYF
TRBJ1-3 . TRBV7-9 . TGTGCCAGCAGCTTAGCACAGGGTATCGGAAACACCATATATTTT CASSLAQGIGNTIYF
TRBJ2-5 . TRBV9 . TGTGCCAGCAGCGTAGACCGGGGGGCGTCGACCCAGTACTTC CASSVDRGASTQYF
TRBJ1-6 . TRBV30 . TGTGCCTGGAGGCCAGTAGCCTATAATTCACCCCTCCACTTT CAWRPVAYNSPLHF
TRBJ2-7 . TRBV7-9 . TGTGCCAGCAGCTATGGGGGCGACGAGCAGTACTTC CASSYGGDEQYF
TRBJ1-6 TRBD1 TRBV6-5 . TGTGCCACCACGGACGTGACAGGGGATGTTTCACCCCTCCACTTT CATTDVTGDVSPLHF
TRBJ2-5 . TRBV29-1 . TGCAGCTACAGGTGGAGGGGGCAAGAGACCCAGTACTTC CSYRWRGQETQYF
TRBJ1-6 TRBD1 TRBV29-1 . TGCAGCGCTGCACAGGGGAGGAATTCACCCCTCCACTTT CSAAQGRNSPLHF
TRBJ1-2 TRBD1 TRBV2 . TGTGCCAGCAGTCTACAGGGGGTAGCTAACTATGGCTACACCTTC CASSLQGVANYGYTF
TRBJ2-7 TRBD1 TRBV7-9 . TGTGCCAGCAGCTTGGGACAGGGGTCCAACGAGCAGTACTTC CASSLGQGSNEQYF
TRBJ2-5 . TRBV5-1 . TGCGCCAGCAGCTTGTCCAGCCAAGAGACCCAGTACTTC CASSLSSQETQYF
TRBJ1-4 . TRBV4-1 . TGCGCCAGCAGCCAATCTCCCACTAGCAGGGGCTCTGAAAAACTGTTTTTT CASSQSPTSRGSEKLFF
TRBJ1-1 TRBD1 TRBV7-9 few TGTGCCAGCAGCTTAGGGAACAGGGGGAATGAAGCTTTCTTT CASSLGNRGNEAFF
TRBJ2-5 . TRBV27 . TGTGCCAGCAGTTTATCACGCGTGGAGACCCAGTACTTC CASSLSRVETQYF
TRBJ2-1 TRBD1 TRBV29-1 . TGCAGCGTTGGCCCGGACAGGTCAGATGAGCAGTTCTTC CSVGPDRSDEQFF
TRBJ2-3 TRBD2 TRBV5-1 few TGCGCCAGCAGCCTAGCGGGGGCTCGCACAGATACGCAGTATTTT CASSLAGARTDTQYF
TRBJ2-3 . TRBV5-1 . TGCGCCAGCAGCTTGGGGGCCGGAGATACGCAGTATTTT CASSLGAGDTQYF
TRBJ2-3 . TRBV4-2 . TGTGCCAGCAGCCAAGATAGTTGGGGCACAGATACGCAGTATTTT CASSQDSWGTDTQYF
TRBJ2-7 . TRBV19 . TGTGCCAGTAGTAAACGGGACCGTCAGGACGAGCAGTACTTC CASSKRDRQDEQYF
TRBJ2-1 TRBD2 TRBV29-1 few TGCAGCGGAGCTATGCGGGGGGAAAATGAGCAGTTCTTC CSGAMRGENEQFF
TRBJ2-5 TRBD2 TRBV10-3 . TGTGCCATAACCAAGGGACTAGCGGGGGGACAAGAGACCCAGTACTTC CAITKGLAGGQETQYF
TRBJ2-2 TRBD1 TRBV5-1 . TGCGCCAGCAGCCCCCCCGGGACAGCGAACACCGGGGAGCTGTTTTTT CASSPPGTANTGELFF
TRBJ2-1 TRBD1 TRBV27 . TGTGCCAGCAGAATACTTATGACAGGGTTGAGCAATGAGCAGTTCTTC CASRILMTGLSNEQFF
TRBJ1-6 . TRBV30 . TGTGCCTGGAGGGAGGACCACTCCTATAATTCACCCCTCCACTTT CAWREDHSYNSPLHF
TRBJ2-7 TRBD2 TRBV30 . TGTGCCTGGAGTGTAGGCCGTACTAGCGGGGGCCCTTACGAGCAGTACTTC CAWSVGRTSGGPYEQYF
TRBJ2-4 . TRBV4-2 . TGTGCCAGCAGCCGACAGGGGGTGGCTAGCGGGGGAAGTCTAGCCAAAAACATTCAGTACTTC CASSRQGVASGGSLAKNIQYF
TRBJ1-5 . TRBV28 . TGTGCCAGCAGTTCTTGGGGAGGGAATCAGCCCCAGCATTTT CASSSWGGNQPQHF
TRBJ2-5 TRBD2 TRBV25-1 . TGTGCCAGCAGTGAAGTGGCGGGGGTAGAGACCCAGTACTTC CASSEVAGVETQYF
TRBJ1-6 . TRBV5-1 . TGCGCCAGCAGCCGGCGTGTACGGGAAAAGGAGAATTCACCCCTCCACTTT CASSRRVREKENSPLHF
TRBJ2-1 . TRBV6-5 . TGTGCCAGTTGGGAGGGGACAGCCAACAATGAGCAGTTCTTC CASWEGTANNEQFF
TRBJ1-1 . TRBV29-1 . TGCAGCGTTGAGGGTAAGGGGACTCGGGACACTGAAGCTTTCTTT CSVEGKGTRDTEAFF
TRBJ2-4 . TRBV5-1 . TGCGCCAGCAGACCTGGGGGCGCTGCCCAAAACATTCAGTACTTC CASRPGGAAQNIQYF
TRBJ2-3 . TRBV30 . TGTGCCTGGACGCGCGCCAGTTACGGCACAGATACGCAGTATTTT CAWTRASYGTDTQYF
TRBJ2-6 . TRBV5-4 . TGTGCCAGCAGCCGGTACACCTCTGGGGCCAACGTCCTGACTTTC CASSRYTSGANVLTF
TRBJ2-3 . TRBV7-2 . TGTGCCAGCAGCTTACGGGGGGCGCGCACAGATACGCAGTATTTT CASSLRGARTDTQYF
TRBJ1-4 . TRBV7-9 few TGTGCCAGCAGCTTATTCGGTCAGGGGAATGAAAAACTGTTTTTT CASSLFGQGNEKLFF
TRBJ1-6 . TRBV11-2 many TGTGCCAGCAGCCTCAGCTCCTATAATTCACCCCTCCACTTT CASSLSSYNSPLHF
TRBJ1-4 . TRBV4-1 . TGCGCCAGCAGCCCCTGGGGGGAGACTAATGAAAAACTGTTTTTT CASSPWGETNEKLFF
TRBJ2-2 . TRBV30 . TGTGCCTGGAGCCCCCTGGACAGTTACACCGGGGAGCTGTTTTTT CAWSPLDSYTGELFF
TRBJ1-1 . TRBV7-9 . TGTGCCAGCAGCTTAGTTTCGATTGGGCGAGGCGCTGAAGCTTTCTTT CASSLVSIGRGAEAFF
TRBJ1-1 . TRBV30 . TGTGCCCAAGACAGGAACACTGAAGCTTTCTTT CAQDRNTEAFF
TRBJ2-2 . TRBV27 few TGTGCCAGTCGAACAGATAACACCGGGGAGCTGTTTTTT CASRTDNTGELFF
TRBJ1-4 . TRBV29-1 . TGCAGCGTTGAAGATCCGGGGATGGGCACAAAACTGTTTTTT CSVEDPGMGTKLFF
TRBJ2-5 TRBD2 TRBV6-5 . TGTGCCAGCAGTTGGTCCGTGGGGGGGGAGACCCAGTACTTC CASSWSVGGETQYF
TRBJ1-5 . TRBV5-1 few TGCGCCAGCAGCTTGTGGGGTGAGGGCAATCAGCCCCAGCATTTT CASSLWGEGNQPQHF
TRBJ1-5 . TRBV21-1 . TGTGCCAGCAGCGAGAAGAGGACGAGGGGTTCCTATAGCAATCAGCCCCAGCATTTT CASSEKRTRGSYSNQPQHF